This entry concerns a single T cell receptor beta chain. The data are from a study of OX40 agonist ivuxolimab in advanced cancers. About the study: Mean age 60 years, range 23 to 79; 82.7% male.

Germline loops: CDR1 MNHEY, CDR2 SVGAGI. The length of the CDR3 is 16 residues. V was clipped by 2 bases and J by 0 bases; unmatched bases: 4. The repertoire was sequenced with immunoSEQ multiplex PCR; TCRdb's copy has only in-frame clones and lacks some. The data hold approximately 99,000 clones, with roughly nine tenths observed a single time. The sequencing used CD4+ or CD8+ T cells sorted from blood, collected in a trial of the OX40 agonist ivuxolimab. The sequence came from an adult with an advanced solid tumor such as melanoma, head and neck, liver or kidney cancer. V is TRBV6-5 and J is TRBJ1-2, with 9 bases lining up with TRBD1. The DNA for the CDR3 is TGTGCCAGCAGTTACAGGACAGGGGATACTAACTATGGCTACACCTTC. Translation: CASSYRTGDTNYGYTF.